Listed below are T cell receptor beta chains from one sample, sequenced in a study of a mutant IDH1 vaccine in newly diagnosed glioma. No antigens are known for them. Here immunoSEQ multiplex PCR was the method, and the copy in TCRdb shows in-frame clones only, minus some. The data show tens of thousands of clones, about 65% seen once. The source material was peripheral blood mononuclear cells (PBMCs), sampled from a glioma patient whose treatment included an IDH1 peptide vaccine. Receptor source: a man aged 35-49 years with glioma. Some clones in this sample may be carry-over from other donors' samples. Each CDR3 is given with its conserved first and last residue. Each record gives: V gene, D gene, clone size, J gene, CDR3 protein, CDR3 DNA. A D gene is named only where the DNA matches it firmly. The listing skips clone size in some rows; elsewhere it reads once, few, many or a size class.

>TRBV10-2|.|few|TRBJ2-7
CASSVSTPASYEQYF
TGCGCCAGCAGTGTGTCTACTCCTGCCTCCTACGAGCAGTACTTC
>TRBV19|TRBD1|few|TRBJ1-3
CASTPGGYGNTIYF
TGTGCCAGTACCCCAGGGGGCTATGGAAACACCATATATTTT
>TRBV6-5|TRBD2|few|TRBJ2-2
CATKSGGNTGELFF
TGTGCCACTAAAAGCGGGGGAAACACCGGGGAGCTGTTTTTT
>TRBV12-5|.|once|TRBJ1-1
CATGRQNTEAFF
TGTGCTACCGGACGGCAGAACACTGAAGCTTTCTTT
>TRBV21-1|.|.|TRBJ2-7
CASSKRDRGFAYEQYF
TGTGCCAGCAGCAAAAGGGACAGGGGATTTGCCTACGAGCAGTACTTC
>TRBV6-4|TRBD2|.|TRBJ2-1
CASAPGRGGHNEQFF
TGTGCCAGCGCCCCCGGGCGGGGGGGACACAATGAGCAGTTCTTC
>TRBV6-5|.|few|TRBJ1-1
CASSYSLRVATEAFF
TGTGCCAGCAGTTACTCACTTCGGGTGGCCACTGAAGCTTTCTTT
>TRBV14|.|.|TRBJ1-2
CASSPGSGYGYTF
TGTGCCAGCAGCCCCGGGTCGGGGTATGGCTACACCTTC
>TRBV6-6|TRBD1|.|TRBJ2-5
CASSYTGQGNQETQYF
TGTGCCAGCAGTTACACGGGACAGGGGAACCAAGAGACCCAGTACTTC
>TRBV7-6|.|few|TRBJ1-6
CASSFNAATRYNSPLHF
TGTGCCAGCAGCTTTAACGCAGCCACCCGCTATAATTCACCCCTCCACTTT
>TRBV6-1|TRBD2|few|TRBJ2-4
CASSEELAGAQNIQYF
TGTGCCAGCAGTGAAGAGCTAGCGGGGGCCCAAAACATTCAGTACTTC
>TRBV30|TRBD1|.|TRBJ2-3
CAHGTESRRVYF
TGTGCCCACGGGACAGAAAGCCGTCGTGTGTATTTT
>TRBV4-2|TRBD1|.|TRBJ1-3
CASSPIQPGQGRLNSGNTIYF
TGTGCCAGCAGCCCAATTCAACCGGGACAGGGTCGTTTAAACTCTGGAAACACCATATATTTT
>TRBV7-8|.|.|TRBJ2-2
CASSSGRTGELFF
TGTGCCAGCAGCTCAGGGCGGACCGGGGAGCTGTTTTTT
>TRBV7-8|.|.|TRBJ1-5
CASSLAGANQPQHF
TGTGCCAGCAGCTTAGCAGGGGCTAATCAGCCCCAGCATTTT
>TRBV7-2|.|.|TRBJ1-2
CASSLVIFGYGYTF
TGTGCCAGCAGCTTAGTTATTTTTGGATATGGCTACACCTTC
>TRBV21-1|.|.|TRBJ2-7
CLREQGQDF
TGCCTTCGGGAGCAGGGCCAGGACTTC
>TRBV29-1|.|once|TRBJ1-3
CSVASRPSGNTIYF
TGCAGCGTTGCCAGTCGGCCCTCTGGAAACACCATATATTTT
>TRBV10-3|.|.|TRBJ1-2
CAISPGGSYGYTF
TGTGCCATCAGTCCGGGGGGATCCTATGGCTACACCTTC
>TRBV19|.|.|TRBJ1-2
CASRRGAGYGYTF
TGTGCCAGTAGAAGGGGCGCCGGCTATGGCTACACCTTC
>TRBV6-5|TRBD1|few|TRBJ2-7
CASRKTWDRGYEQYF
TGTGCCAGCAGGAAAACCTGGGACAGGGGCTACGAGCAGTACTTC
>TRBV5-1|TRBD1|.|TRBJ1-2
CASSTPDRGQGYTF
TGCGCCAGCAGCACGCCGGACAGGGGGCAAGGCTACACCTTC
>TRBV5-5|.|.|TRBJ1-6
CASSLWGASSPLHF
TGTGCCAGCAGCTTGTGGGGGGCTAGTTCACCCCTCCACTTT
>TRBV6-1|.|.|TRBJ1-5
CASSEAAVDTRQPQHF
TGTGCCAGCAGTGAAGCGGCTGTGGACACTAGGCAGCCCCAGCATTTT
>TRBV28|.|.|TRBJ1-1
CASSRKMNTEAFF
TGTGCCAGCAGCCGGAAGATGAACACTGAAGCTTTCTTT
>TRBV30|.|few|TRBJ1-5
CAWSTQEAQPQHF
TGTGCCTGGAGTACGCAAGAGGCTCAGCCCCAGCATTTT
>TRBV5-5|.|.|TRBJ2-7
CASSLSESYEQYF
TGTGCCAGCAGCTTGTCGGAGTCCTACGAGCAGTACTTC
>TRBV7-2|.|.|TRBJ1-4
CASSPPHGRNEKLFF
TGTGCCAGCAGCCCTCCCCATGGGCGGAATGAAAAACTGTTTTTT
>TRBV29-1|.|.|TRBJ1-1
CSVGWSNTEAFF
TGCAGCGTTGGTTGGTCGAACACTGAAGCTTTCTTT
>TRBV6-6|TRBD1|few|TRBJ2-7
CASSYIPTGETYEQYF
TGTGCCAGCAGTTATATCCCGACAGGGGAGACTTACGAGCAGTACTTC
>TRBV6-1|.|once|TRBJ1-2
CASLQGPLANYGYTF
TGTGCCAGCCTTCAGGGACCCCTTGCTAACTATGGCTACACCTTC
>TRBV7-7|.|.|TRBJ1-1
CASSMGPNTEAFF
TGTGCTAGCAGCATGGGGCCGAACACTGAAGCTTTCTTT
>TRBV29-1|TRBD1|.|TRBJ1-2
CSGREGAAGYGYTF
TGCAGCGGTCGGGAGGGGGCAGCGGGCTATGGCTACACCTTC
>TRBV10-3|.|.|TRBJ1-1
CAISEEIPNTEAFF
TGTGCCATCAGTGAAGAGATCCCGAACACTGAAGCTTTCTTT
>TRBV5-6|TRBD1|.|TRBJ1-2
CASSLGGQGGYGYTF
TGTGCCAGCAGCTTGGGGGGACAGGGGGGCTATGGCTACACCTTC
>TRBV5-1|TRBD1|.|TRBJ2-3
CASSPPGQVTDTQYF
TGCGCCAGCAGTCCCCCGGGACAGGTCACAGATACGCAGTATTTT
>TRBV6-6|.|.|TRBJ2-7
CASSWGAGESYEQYF
TGTGCCAGCAGTTGGGGAGCGGGTGAGTCCTACGAGCAGTACTTC
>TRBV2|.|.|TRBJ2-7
CASSVGPYEQYF
TGTGCCAGCAGTGTAGGGCCGTACGAGCAGTACTTC
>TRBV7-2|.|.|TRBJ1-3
CASSSGPSGNTIYF
TGTGCCAGCAGCTCAGGGCCCTCTGGAAACACCATATATTTT
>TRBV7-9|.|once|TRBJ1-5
CASSLAGDQPQHF
TGTGCCAGCAGCTTAGCGGGGGATCAGCCCCAGCATTTT
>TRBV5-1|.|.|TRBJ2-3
CASSRTASRTDTQYF
TGCGCCAGCAGCAGGACAGCTTCACGCACAGATACGCAGTATTTT
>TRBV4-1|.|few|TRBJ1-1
CASSQDSGVFGGQAFF
TGCGCCAGCAGCCAAGATAGTGGGGTTTTCGGGGGCCAAGCTTTCTTT